The TCR beta chain described here comes from a study of regulatory T cells in long-lasting Graves disease. Stated time point: newly diagnosed GD, antithyroid drugs for less than 3 months. PBMC RNA was the source of the TCR library. In germline, CDR1 is MNHEY, CDR2 SMNVEV (reference sequence). CDR3 size: 13 residues. Deletions cut 2 bases from V and 5 bases from J, with 10 bases between. Combining iRepertoire HTBI primers with Arm-PCR of CDR3 regions, the authors built TCR beta libraries. TCRdb called the multiplex PCR reads again in MiXCR, with one record for every CDR3 protein. Of 680,000 or so distinct CDR3 sequences detected, approximately 15% appear once; the ten largest clones hold about 17%. The sample was also reused in another study, on T cells in Graves' hyperthyroidism and ophthalmopathy. This second study notes: The authors deemed Graves' hyperthyroidism stable absent ophthalmopathy progression within 18 months. TCR CDR3 underwent first-round RT-PCR with the HTBI primer set.

The sample here was peripheral blood mononuclear cells (PBMCs), taken at new diagnosis, from a patient treated with antithyroid drugs. This clonotype was obtained from a woman aged 30 to 39 with Graves disease. The chain joins TRBV27 to TRBJ2-7; D possibly corresponds to TRBD1 (5 bases). The CDR3 region has the DNA TGTGCCAGCAGTTTAAGCAGGGCCAACGAGCAGTACTTC. Its protein is CASSLSRANEQYF.